This T cell receptor (beta chain) was profiled in a study of a mutant IDH1 vaccine in newly diagnosed glioma (TCRdb year 2021). With respect to the entire study: Vaccination began 4-6 weeks after radiotherapy alone, or alongside temozolomide cycles in the chemotherapy-containing groups. Peripheral blood samples were drawn at six visits, namely V03 (baseline), V05, V07, V10, V12 and V13. Prior to enrollment, standard therapy consisting of radiotherapy alone, temozolomide alone, or radiochemotherapy with temozolomide had been administered to patients, with the combination being received by most patients. The week-35 safety follow-up was designated visit V12, and the week-47 end of study was designated visit V13. The roughly 35 treated patients were roughly 62% male and around 40% female, with a mean age of approximately 40 years. Longitudinal TCRB deep sequencing was done for 25 to 30 treated patients, wherever samples were available for exploratory analyses. The paper's findings and limits, for the study overall: Immune responses induced by the vaccine were seen in more than 85% of patients across multiple MHC alleles. According to the authors, sample limitations meant that analyses of patient blood samples could not be reproduced. Selection of PBMC samples for TCRB deep sequencing was based on availability. No apparent relationship was observed between pseudoprogression and alterations in the top peripheral T cell clonotypes detected by TCRB sequencing.

Interpreted using the paper, the time point label stands for: week 47, end of study. Every vaccine dose consisted of 300 ug of a 20-mer mutant IDH1 peptide in Montanide, administered subcutaneously together with topical imiquimod. Patients received eight vaccinations in weeks 1, 3, 5, 7, 11, 15, 19 and 23, corresponding to visits V03 through V10. All donors had newly diagnosed IDH1-mutant astrocytomas of WHO grade 3 or 4 that showed loss of nuclear ATRX. The samples were drawn from NOA16, a multicentre, single-arm, open-label phase I trial in Germany that tested a mutant IDH1 peptide vaccine in humans for the first time. Genomic DNA for TCRB sequencing was extracted from EDTA blood using the DNeasy Blood and Tissue Kit. Comments on this clone: What antigen it recognizes has not been identified. Within one base of it there is no much larger clone, and no base qualities were kept.

The V and J ends are trimmed by 2 bases and 4 bases, leaving 11 bases between them. The CDR3 measures 15 amino acids from cysteine to phenylalanine. Just the 45-base CDR3 DNA is kept, in frame starting at base 1. From a lookup of the germline V gene, CDR1 and CDR2 are SNHLY and FYNNEI. The library was generated by the immunoSEQ multiplex PCR assay. Following the manufacturer's protocol, the hsTCRB Kit was used to amplify rearranged TCR beta chain sequences. Sequencing of TCRB libraries was carried out on an Illumina MiSeq. Regarding the original processing steps: The proprietary platform of the kit vendor was used for demultiplexing, trimming and gene mapping. In TCRdb, the immuneACCESS table is reduced to in-frame sequences with V and J assigned. These tables do not hold every clone; where another copy was compared, an unresolved V gene accounts for under half, and the others remain unexplained. Clonal size and the V and J genes are those of that table, whereas D and trimming came from the DNA. Within this sample are about 50,000 clones, with 76% of them counted one time only. The top ten clones comprise less than 5% of the sample.

The sequence came from a woman aged 40-49 years with glioma. Some clones in this sample may be carry-over from other donors' samples. The source material was PBMCs, sampled from a glioma patient whose treatment included an IDH1 peptide vaccine. Recombination linked TRBV2 to TRBJ2-2, with TRBD1 tentatively as D gene (5 bases match). The DNA is TGTGCCAGCAGTGAAAGGGCAGGGTTCACCGGGGAGCTGTTTTTT. Its product reads: CASSERAGFTGELFF.